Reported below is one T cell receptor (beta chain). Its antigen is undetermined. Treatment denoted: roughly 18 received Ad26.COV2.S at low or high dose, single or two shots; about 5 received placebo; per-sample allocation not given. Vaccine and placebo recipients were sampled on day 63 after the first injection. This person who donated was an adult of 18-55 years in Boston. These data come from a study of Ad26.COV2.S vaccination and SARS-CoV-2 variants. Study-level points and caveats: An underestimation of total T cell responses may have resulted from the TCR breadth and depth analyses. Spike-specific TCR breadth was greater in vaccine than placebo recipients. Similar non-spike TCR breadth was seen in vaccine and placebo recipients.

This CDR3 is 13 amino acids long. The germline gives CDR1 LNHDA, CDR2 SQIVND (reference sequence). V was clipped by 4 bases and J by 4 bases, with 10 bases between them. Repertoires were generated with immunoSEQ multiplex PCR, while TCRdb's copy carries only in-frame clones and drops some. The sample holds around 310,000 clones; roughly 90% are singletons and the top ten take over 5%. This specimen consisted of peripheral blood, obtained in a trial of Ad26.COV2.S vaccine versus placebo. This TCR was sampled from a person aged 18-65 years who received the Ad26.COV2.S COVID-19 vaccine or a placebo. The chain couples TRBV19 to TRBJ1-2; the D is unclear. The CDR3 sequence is CASSTGEGYGYTF. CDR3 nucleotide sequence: TGTGCCAGTAGTACGGGAGAGGGCTATGGCTACACCTTC. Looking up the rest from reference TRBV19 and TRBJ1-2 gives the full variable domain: DGGITQSPKYLFRKEGQNVTLSCEQNLNHDAMYWYRQDPGQGLRLIYYSQIVNDFQKGDIAEGYSVSREKKESFPLTVTSAQKNPTAFYLCASSTGEGYGYTFGSGTRLTVV.